The 14 T cell receptor beta chains below all came from one sample that was sequenced in a study of cytomegalovirus exposure and HLA in healthy donors. The PCR had 60 Vbeta and 13 Jbeta primers. Libraries were prepared by immunoSEQ multiplex PCR; TCRdb keeps only in-frame clonotypes and omits some of them. The sample shows about 200,000 clones, 65% to 85% of them seen only once. Sequences were obtained from PBMCs. The receptor source for this set is a woman aged 25 to 39 in good health and CMV-seronegative.

This clone was seen only a few times. Germline and junction disagree at one end, which may indicate a read error. Other DNA sequences in this sample translate to the same CDR3. The chain uses TRBV7-9 and TRBJ2-7, with 7 bases aligning to TRBD2. Germline V gene sequence: CDR1 SEHNR, CDR2 FQNEAQ (reference sequence). The CDR3 consists of 12 residues. The CDR3 reads CSSSLGGGEQYF. CDR3 bases: TGTTCCAGCAGCTTGGGGGGAGGGGAGCAGTACTTC.

This chain joins TRBV18 and TRBJ2-5, with a weak D call TRBD2 (5 bases). The CDR3 has 14 amino acids. Trimming shortened V by 1 base and J by 5 bases, and 11 bases separated the two germline ends. CDR1 and CDR2 (germline): KGHSH, LQKENI. DNA for the CDR3: TGTGCCAGCTCACCACTCGGGGAAGGGGAGACCCAGTACTTC. Its translation is CASSPLGEGETQYF.

V is TRBV6-4 and J is TRBJ1-4; D remains unclear. This CDR3 has 13 amino acids. Germline V gives CDR1 MRHNA, CDR2 SNTAGT. V lost 1 base and J lost 11, with 11 bases in between. CDR3 nucleotide sequence: TGTGCCAGCAGTGACTGGGAGGGTTCGAAACTGTTTTTT. The encoded protein is CASSDWEGSKLFF.

The genes are TRBV7-3 and TRBJ2-7; 12 nucleotides match TRBD2. Germline CDR1 is SGHTA and CDR2 is FQGTGA. The ends lost 5 bases at V and 4 bases at J; junction bases unmatched: 3. This CDR3 has 14 amino acids. CDR3 region: CASSPLAGGYEQYF. The CDR3 bases are TGTGCCAGCAGCCCACTAGCGGGGGGTTACGAGCAGTACTTC.

This chain connects TRBV19 to TRBJ2-1; no definite D call. Per the germline V gene, CDR1 is LNHDA and CDR2 is SQIVND (reference sequence). The CDR3 length is 15 residues. With 1 base removed from V and 6 bases from J, the gap between germline ends came to 13 bases. The CDR3 loop reads CASSIVSLRGNEQFF. CDR3 nucleotide sequence: TGTGCCAGTAGTATAGTATCGTTACGAGGCAATGAGCAGTTCTTC. The entire variable domain, with the rest obtained from reference TRBV19 and TRBJ2-1, is as follows: DGGITQSPKYLFRKEGQNVTLSCEQNLNHDAMYWYRQDPGQGLRLIYYSQIVNDFQKGDIAEGYSVSREKKESFPLTVTSAQKNPTAFYLCASSIVSLRGNEQFFGPGTRLTVL.

J is TRBJ2-7 and V is TRBV15, with D maybe TRBD2 (6 bases). This CDR3 is built from 15 residues. The V gene lost 3 bases and the J gene lost 7 bases, with 19 bases spanning the gap. Germline V gene lookup returns CDR1 LNHNV and CDR2 YYDKDF (reference sequence). CDR3 sequence reads: CATSRSQRATREQYF. The CDR3 DNA follows: TGTGCCACCAGCAGGTCCCAGCGGGCCACGCGGGAGCAGTACTTC.

V is TRBV28 and J is TRBJ2-7; the match to TRBD2 covers 13 bases. Germline V gene lookup returns CDR1 MDHEN and CDR2 SYDVKM. V dropped 6 bases and J dropped 3; count of bases not matched to a gene: 11. The CDR3 has 17 residues. CDR3 coding DNA: TGTGCCAGCAGATCACGACTAGCGGGAGGTCCATTCTACGAGCAGTACTTC. As protein: CASRSRLAGGPFYEQYF.

This clone was seen just once. The chain links TRBV15 to TRBJ2-7, with 8 bases matching TRBD1. The length of the CDR3 is 17 residues. V trimming: 2 bases; J trimming: 1 base; junction bases outside the gene matches: 10. The germline CDR1 and CDR2 sequences are LNHNV and YYDKDF (reference sequence). The CDR3 nucleotides read TGTGCCACCAGCAGAAAGACAGGGGCGCTAACATCCTACGAGCAGTACTTC. Protein sequence: CATSRKTGALTSYEQYF.

The rearrangement joins TRBV5-4 to TRBJ1-1; D is uncertain. The germline V and J ends were trimmed by 7 bases and 5 bases, with 21 bases remaining between them. This CDR3 contains 15 residues. In germline, CDR1 is SGHNT, CDR2 YYREEE (reference sequence). DNA for the CDR3: TGTGCCAGCTCGATAGAAGGAAGGATCGGGACTGAAGCTTTCTTT. It specifies CASSIEGRIGTEAFF.

This CDR3 reads CASSLFAGGPYEQYF. In DNA, the CDR3 is TGTGCCAGCAGTTTATTCGCAGGGGGCCCCTACGAGCAGTACTTC. The chain uses TRBV28 and TRBJ2-7; 8 bases map to TRBD1. Losses at the gene ends were 1 base for V and 2 bases for J; bases not matched to a gene: 4. Germline CDR1 MDHEN, CDR2 SYDVKM. The CDR3 has 15 amino acids. The entire variable domain, with the rest obtained from reference TRBV28 and TRBJ2-7, is as follows: DVKVTQSSRYLVKRTGEKVFLECVQDMDHENMFWYRQDPGLGLRLIYFSYDVKMKEKGDIPEGYSVSREKKERFSLILESASTNQTSMYLCASSLFAGGPYEQYFGPGTRLTVT.

The chain is built from TRBV4-1 and TRBJ2-5, with 7 bases aligning to TRBD2. The J segment lost 2 bases and the V segment lost 1 base, leaving 13 bases of the junction unmatched. In germline, CDR1 is MGHRA, CDR2 YSYEKL. The CDR3 covers 18 residues. In nucleotides, the CDR3 is TGCGCCAGCAGCCAAGGCCGACTAGCCGGGGCATATCAAGAGACCCAGTACTTC. Translation: CASSQGRLAGAYQETQYF.

In its sample, this clone was seen once. This chain links TRBV5-4 with TRBJ2-3, with TRBD2 matching 11 bases. Looked up from germline, CDR1 is SGHNT and CDR2 is YYREEE (reference sequence). The CDR3 covers 18 residues. After removal of 0 bases from V and 6 bases from J, the junction contained 12 bases not matched to a gene. The chain's CDR3 is CASSLAPLAGGYLDTQYF. The CDR3, as DNA: TGTGCCAGCAGCTTGGCCCCCTTAGCGGGAGGGTACTTGGATACGCAGTATTTT.

The V gene is TRBV6-1, the J gene TRBJ1-1; D is possibly TRBD1 (6 bases). The V and J ends lost 5 bases and 6 bases respectively, with 13 bases between them. Germline loops: CDR1 MNHNS, CDR2 SASEGT. This CDR3 comprises 13 residues. CDR3 protein: CASSIVGGAEAFF. In DNA form, the CDR3 reads TGTGCCAGCAGTATCGTAGGGGGAGCTGAAGCTTTCTTT.

This sequence joins TRBV4-1 and TRBJ2-5; 7 nucleotides match TRBD1. Germline-derived CDR1 and CDR2 are MGHRA and YSYEKL. CDR3 length equals 15 residues. V dropped 3 bases and J dropped 4; count of bases not matched to a gene: 8. CDR3 in DNA: TGCGCCAGCAGCCAGGATGACAGGGCCCGAGAGACCCAGTACTTC. It encodes CASSQDDRARETQYF.